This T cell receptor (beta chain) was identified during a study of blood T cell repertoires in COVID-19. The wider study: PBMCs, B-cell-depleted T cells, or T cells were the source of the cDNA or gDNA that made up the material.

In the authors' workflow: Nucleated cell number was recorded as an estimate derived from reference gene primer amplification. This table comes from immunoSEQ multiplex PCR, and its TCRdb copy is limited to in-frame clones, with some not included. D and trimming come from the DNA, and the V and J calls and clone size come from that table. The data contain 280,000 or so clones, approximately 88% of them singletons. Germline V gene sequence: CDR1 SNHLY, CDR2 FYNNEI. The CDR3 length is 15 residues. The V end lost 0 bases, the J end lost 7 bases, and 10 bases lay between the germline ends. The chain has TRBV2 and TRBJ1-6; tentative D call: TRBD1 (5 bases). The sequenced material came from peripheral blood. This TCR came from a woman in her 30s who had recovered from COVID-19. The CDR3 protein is CASSEAGRENSPLHF. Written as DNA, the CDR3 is TGTGCCAGCAGTGAAGCAGGCAGGGAAAATTCACCCCTCCACTTT.